This T cell receptor beta chain was found in a study of blood T cell repertoires in COVID-19. Looking at the study overall: Researchers got acute and convalescent COVID-19 samples from the United States, Italy and Spain.

Profiled with immunoSEQ multiplex PCR; TCRdb holds only in-frame clones, not every one. The sample comprises about 260,000 clones, 88% of which are singletons, and less than 3% rests with the top ten. Ages ranged from about 18 to 89 years, with residence in under 25 US areas. Self-reported history from a screening survey and questionnaire set each donor's cohort. This sequence was found in a woman between 45 and 60 years old who had recovered from COVID-19. The sequenced sample was PBMCs or T cells enriched from blood (not recorded which).

CDR3 DNA sequence: TGTGCCAGTTCCCGACAGCTCGAAAGTGGCTACACCTTC. Translating gives CASSRQLESGYTF. The chain couples TRBV19 to TRBJ1-2; weak D call: TRBD1 (5 bases). The CDR3 is made up of 13 amino acids. With 8 bases removed from V and 7 bases from J, the gap between germline ends came to 17 bases. The V gene's germline CDR1 is LNHDA and CDR2 SQIVND (reference sequence).